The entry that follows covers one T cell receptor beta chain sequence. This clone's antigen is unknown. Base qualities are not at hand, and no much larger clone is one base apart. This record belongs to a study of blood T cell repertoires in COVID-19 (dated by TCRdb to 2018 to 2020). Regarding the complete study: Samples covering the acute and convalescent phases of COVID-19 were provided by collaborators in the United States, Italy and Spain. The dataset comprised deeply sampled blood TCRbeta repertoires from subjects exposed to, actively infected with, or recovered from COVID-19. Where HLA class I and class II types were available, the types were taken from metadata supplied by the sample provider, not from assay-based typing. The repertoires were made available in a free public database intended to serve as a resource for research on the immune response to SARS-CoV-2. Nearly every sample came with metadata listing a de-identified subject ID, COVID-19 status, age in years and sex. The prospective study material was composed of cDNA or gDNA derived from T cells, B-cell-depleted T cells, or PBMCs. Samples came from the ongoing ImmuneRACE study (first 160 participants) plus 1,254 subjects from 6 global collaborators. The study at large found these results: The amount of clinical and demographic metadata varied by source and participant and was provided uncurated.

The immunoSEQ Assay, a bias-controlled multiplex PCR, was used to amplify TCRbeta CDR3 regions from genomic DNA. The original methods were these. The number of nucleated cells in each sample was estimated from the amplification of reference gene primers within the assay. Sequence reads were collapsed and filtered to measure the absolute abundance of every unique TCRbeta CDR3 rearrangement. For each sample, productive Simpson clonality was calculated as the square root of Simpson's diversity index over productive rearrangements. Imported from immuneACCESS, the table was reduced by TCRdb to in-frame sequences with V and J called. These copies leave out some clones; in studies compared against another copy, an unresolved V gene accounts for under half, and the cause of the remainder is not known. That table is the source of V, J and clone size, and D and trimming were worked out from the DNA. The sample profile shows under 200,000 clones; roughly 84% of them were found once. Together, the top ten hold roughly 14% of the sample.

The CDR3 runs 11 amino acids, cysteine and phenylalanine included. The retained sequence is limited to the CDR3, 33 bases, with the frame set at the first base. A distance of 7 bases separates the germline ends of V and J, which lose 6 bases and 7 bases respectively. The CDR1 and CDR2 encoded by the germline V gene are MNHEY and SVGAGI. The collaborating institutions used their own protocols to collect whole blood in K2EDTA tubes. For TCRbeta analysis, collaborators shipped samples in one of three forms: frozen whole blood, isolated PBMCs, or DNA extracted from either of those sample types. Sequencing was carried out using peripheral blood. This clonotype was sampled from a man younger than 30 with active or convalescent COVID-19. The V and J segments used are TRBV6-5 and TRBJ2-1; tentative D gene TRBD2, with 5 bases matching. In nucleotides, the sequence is TGTGCCAGCAGGGAGGTGAATGAGCAGTTCTTC. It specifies CASREVNEQFF.